Each of the 20 T cell receptor beta chains below was sequenced from the same sample in a study of T cell responses to AZD1222 COVID-19 vaccine. The assay was immunoSEQ multiplex PCR, and TCRdb's table has in-frame clones only and misses some. The sample consists of 150,000 to 200,000 clones, approximately 92% of them appearing once. The specimen comprised peripheral blood, sampled on day 0 of AZD1222 vaccination. Receptor source: an adult in good health.

This chain links TRBV25-1 with TRBJ2-7, with 11 bases lining up with TRBD2. There are 14 residues in the CDR3. Trimming cost V 8 bases and J 4 bases; bases outside gene matches: 7. Germline loops: CDR1 MGHDK, CDR2 SYGVNS. CDR3 region: CASSVGTSGYEQYF. CDR3 DNA: TGTGCCAGCTCAGTCGGGACTAGCGGTTACGAGCAGTACTTC.

The rearrangement joins TRBV6-2 or TRBV6-3 to TRBJ2-7; D is unclear. Trimming stripped 6 bases from V and 4 bases from J, with 13 bases between. The V gene's germline CDR1 is MNHEY and CDR2 SVGEGT. The CDR3 totals 13 residues. The CDR3 DNA reads as TGTGCCAGCAGCCCACCTGATCGTTACGAGCAGTACTTC. It specifies CASSPPDRYEQYF.

The chain is built from TRBV1 and TRBJ1-2; no DNA check was done on the table's D call, TRBD1. TRBV1 is marked as a pseudogene. The CDR3 runs 20 residues. The CDR3 nucleotides are TGCACCAGCAGCCAAGATCCTAAGAAACCCGGACAGGTCCGAAACTATGGCTACACCTTC. The encoded protein is CTSSQDPKKPGQVRNYGYTF.

The count of this clone is one. This chain links TRBV19 with TRBJ1-3, with D unclear. Trimming took 1 base from V and 0 from J, leaving 7 bases between them. The germline CDR1 and CDR2 sequences are LNHDA and SQIVND (reference sequence). The CDR3 sequence is 15 residues long. CDR3 DNA: TGTGCCAGTAGTATAGGCACGAGCTCTGGAAACACCATATATTTT. As protein: CASSIGTSSGNTIYF.

The chain is built from TRBV20-1 and TRBJ1-5; D not resolved. This CDR3 region has 12 residues. Germline CDR1 is DFQATT and CDR2 is SNEGSKA (reference sequence). V was trimmed by 3 bases and J by 6 bases, leaving 9 bases between them. The CDR3 protein is CSASRRAQPQHF. Written as DNA, the CDR3 is TGCAGTGCTAGTAGGAGGGCTCAGCCCCAGCATTTT.

This clone came up once. The rearrangement joins TRBV3-1 (or the pseudogene TRBV3-2) to TRBJ2-5; the D is unclear. The germline CDR1 and CDR2 sequences are LGHDT and YNNKEL (reference sequence). Trimming took off 2 bases at V and 4 bases at J, with 8 bases between the two ends. This CDR3 contains 13 residues. The CDR3 reads CASSQLVVETQYF. In nucleotides, the CDR3 is TGTGCCAGCAGCCAATTAGTGGTAGAGACCCAGTACTTC.

In nucleotides, the CDR3 is TGTGCCAGCAGCCAAGAACGGTTAGTCAAAAACATTCAGTACTTC. This codes for CASSQERLVKNIQYF. This chain connects TRBV3-1 (or the pseudogene TRBV3-2) to TRBJ2-4; D unresolved. This CDR3 contains 15 residues. Germline lookup yields CDR1 LGHDT and CDR2 YNNKEL (reference sequence). With 0 bases removed from V and 3 bases from J, the gap between germline ends came to 9 bases.

J is TRBJ2-7 and V is TRBV7-9, with D possibly matching TRBD1 (6 bases). Trimming removed 1 base from V and 5 bases from J, with 15 bases in between. Germline CDR1 is SEHNR and CDR2 is FQNEAQ (reference sequence). This CDR3 is built from 15 residues. The CDR3 is CASSLGTGNRDEQYF. CDR3 bases: TGTGCCAGCAGCTTAGGAACAGGGAATCGCGACGAGCAGTACTTC.

The chain recombines TRBV28 with TRBJ1-2; the D gene is possibly TRBD1 (6 bases). Germline CDR1 reads MDHEN; CDR2 reads SYDVKM. CDR3 length equals 14 residues. V was trimmed by 6 bases and J by 2 bases, leaving 13 bases between them. CDR3 loop: CASSLLDRNYGYTF. For the CDR3, the DNA is TGTGCCAGCAGCCTACTCGACAGGAACTATGGCTACACCTTC.

The chain links TRBV11-2 to TRBJ2-1; 10 bases fit TRBD2. Germline loops: CDR1 SGHAT, CDR2 FQNNGV. V lost 0 bases to trimming and J lost 8 bases; unmatched junction nucleotides: 10. This CDR3 spans 17 amino acids. The CDR3 reads CASSLDMAAGGPHEQFF. For the CDR3, the DNA is TGTGCCAGCAGCTTAGATATGGCAGCGGGAGGGCCCCATGAGCAGTTCTTC. The full variable domain, in which reference TRBV11-2 and TRBJ2-1 provide the parts outside the CDR3, is EAGVAQSPRYKIIEKRQSVAFWCNPISGHATLYWYQQILGQGPKLLIQFQNNGVVDDSQLPKDRFSAERLKGVDSTLKIQPAKLEDSAVYLCASSLDMAAGGPHEQFFGPGTRLTVL.

The rearrangement joins TRBV15 to TRBJ2-5, with 11 bases lining up with TRBD2. The J segment lost 5 bases and the V segment lost 4 bases, leaving 6 bases of the junction unmatched. Germline V gene sequence: CDR1 LNHNV, CDR2 YYDKDF (reference sequence). The CDR3 covers 15 residues. The CDR3 region is CATSIGSGRGETQYF. The DNA of the CDR3 is TGTGCCACCAGCATTGGTAGCGGGAGGGGGGAGACCCAGTACTTC.

V is TRBV5-1 and J is TRBJ2-7; 14 bases are shared with TRBD2. Germline V gene sequence: CDR1 SGHRS, CDR2 YFSETQ. Trimming at V came to 0 bases and at J to 7 bases, leaving 6 bases not matched to a gene. The CDR3 runs 16 residues. The CDR3 sequence is CASSLGGLAGVYEQYF. As DNA, the CDR3 is TGCGCCAGCAGCTTGGGGGGACTAGCGGGAGTCTATGAGCAGTACTTC.

The chain links TRBV19 to TRBJ2-7; 10 bases match TRBD1. The CDR3 contains 15 residues. Germline values: CDR1 LNHDA, CDR2 SQIVND (reference sequence). J lost 2 bases, V lost 6 bases, and 7 bases had no gene match. The CDR3 DNA sequence: TGTGCCAGTAGCCCCGGGACAGGGGTCCCCTACGAGCAGTACTTC. Amino acid sequence: CASSPGTGVPYEQYF.

This clone was seen only once. The chain has TRBV7-2 and TRBJ2-1; D may be TRBD1 or TRBD2 (5 bases each). Trimming removed 5 bases from V and 12 bases from J, with 11 bases in between. This CDR3 is built from 11 residues. CDR1 and CDR2 from the germline V gene are SGHTA and FQGNSA. The CDR3 is CASSLMRGQFF. The CDR3, as DNA: TGTGCCAGCAGCCTTATGAGGGGGCAGTTCTTC.

The chain employs TRBV7-9 and TRBJ2-1; 12 bases map to TRBD2. Germline-derived CDR1 and CDR2 are SEHNR and FQNEAQ (reference sequence). This CDR3 region has 15 residues. The ends lost 3 bases at V and 9 bases at J; junction bases unmatched: 6. In DNA form, the CDR3 reads TGTGCCAGCAGCTTGACTAGCGGGAGTAACCTTGAGCAGTTCTTC. Encoded protein: CASSLTSGSNLEQFF. Combining the CDR3 with reference TRBV7-9 and TRBJ2-1 gives the whole variable domain DTGVSQNPRHKITKRGQNVTFRCDPISEHNRLYWYRQTLGQGPEFLTYFQNEAQLEKSRLLSDRFSAERPKGSFSTLEIQRTEQGDSAMYLCASSLTSGSNLEQFFGPGTRLTVL.

A single count supports this clone. The chain recombines TRBV10-3 with TRBJ2-1; 7 nucleotides match TRBD2. Trimming took 3 bases from V and 4 from J; bases not matched to a gene: 9. Looked up from germline, CDR1 is ENHRY and CDR2 is SYGVKD. This CDR3 has 16 residues. The CDR3 region is CAISEITSDRYNEQFF. CDR3 DNA: TGTGCCATCAGTGAAATAACTAGCGATCGGTACAATGAGCAGTTCTTC.

The V gene is TRBV7-7, the J gene TRBJ2-1; possibly TRBD1 or TRBD2 for D (5 bases each). V lost 0 bases, J lost 6 bases, and 12 bases lay in between. Germline CDR1 SSHAT, CDR2 FNYEAQ (reference sequence). The CDR3 runs to 15 residues. The CDR3 loop is CASSLARGAGNEQFF. CDR3 DNA: TGTGCCAGCAGCTTAGCGCGAGGGGCGGGCAATGAGCAGTTCTTC.

The gene calls are TRBV3-1 (or the pseudogene TRBV3-2) and TRBJ2-2; possible D gene TRBD2, 6 bases. Germline assignment: CDR1 LGHDT and CDR2 YNNKEL (reference sequence). The CDR3 runs 19 residues. Trimming removed 8 bases at V and 3 bases at J, with 28 bases between. CDR3 region: CASRGYLLAATGYTGELFF. The CDR3 DNA reads TGTGCCAGCCGCGGCTACCTGTTAGCGGCAACGGGGTACACCGGGGAGCTGTTTTTT.

J is TRBJ1-3 and V is TRBV9; 8 bases are shared with TRBD1. Germline V CDR1 and CDR2: SGDLS, YYNGEE. With 3 bases clipped from V and 9 bases from J, the junction kept 11 bases outside the gene matches. This CDR3 region has 15 residues. Written as DNA, the CDR3 is TGTGCCAGCAGCGGAACAGGGGGATCAGTCACCACCATATATTTT. Translating gives CASSGTGGSVTTIYF. The complete variable domain, with remaining parts taken from reference TRBV9 and TRBJ1-3, reads DSGVTQTPKHLITATGQRVTLRCSPRSGDLSVYWYQQSLDQGLQFLIQYYNGEERAKGNILERFSAQQFPDLHSELNLSSLELGDSALYFCASSGTGGSVTTIYFGEGSWLTVV.

The chain carries TRBV5-6 and TRBJ1-1, with TRBD1 matching 8 bases. The germline V gene encodes CDR1 SGHDT and CDR2 YYEEEE. The CDR3 spans 16 residues. V lost 2 bases to trimming and J lost 5 bases; unmatched junction nucleotides: 11. The CDR3 loop is CASSLGGAGGWTEAFF. The CDR3 nucleotides read TGTGCCAGCAGCTTAGGGGGCGCAGGGGGCTGGACTGAAGCTTTCTTT. The full variable domain, in which reference TRBV5-6 and TRBJ1-1 provide the parts outside the CDR3, is DAGVTQSPTHLIKTRGQQVTLRCSPKSGHDTVSWYQQALGQGPQFIFQYYEEEERQRGNFPDRFSGHQFPNYSSELNVNALLLGDSALYLCASSLGGAGGWTEAFFGQGTRLTVV.